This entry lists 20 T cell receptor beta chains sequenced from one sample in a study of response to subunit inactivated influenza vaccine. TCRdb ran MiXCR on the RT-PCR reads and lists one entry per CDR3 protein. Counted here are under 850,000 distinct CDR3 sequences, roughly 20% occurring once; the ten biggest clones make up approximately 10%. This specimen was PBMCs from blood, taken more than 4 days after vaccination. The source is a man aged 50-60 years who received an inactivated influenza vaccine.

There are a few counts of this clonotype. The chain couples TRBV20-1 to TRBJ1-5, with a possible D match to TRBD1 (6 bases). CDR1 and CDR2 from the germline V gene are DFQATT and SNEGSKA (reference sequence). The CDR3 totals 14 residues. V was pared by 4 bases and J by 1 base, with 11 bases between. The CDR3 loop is CSAIKGGSNQPQHF. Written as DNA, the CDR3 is TGCAGTGCTATAAAAGGGGGGAGCAATCAGCCCCAGCATTTT.

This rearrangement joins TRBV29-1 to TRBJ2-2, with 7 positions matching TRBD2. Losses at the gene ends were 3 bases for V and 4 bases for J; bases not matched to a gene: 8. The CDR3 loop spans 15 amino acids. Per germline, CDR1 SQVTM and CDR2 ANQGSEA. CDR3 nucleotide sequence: TGCAGCGTTGAGCGTGCGGGAGCGAGCACCGGGGAGCTGTTTTTT. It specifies CSVERAGASTGELFF.

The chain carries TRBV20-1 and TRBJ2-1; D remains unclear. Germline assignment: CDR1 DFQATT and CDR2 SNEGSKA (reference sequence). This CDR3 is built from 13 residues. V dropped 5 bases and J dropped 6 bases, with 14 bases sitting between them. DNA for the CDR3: TGCAGTGCTTCCCGAGGTAATCTCAATGAGCAGTTCTTC. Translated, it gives CSASRGNLNEQFF.

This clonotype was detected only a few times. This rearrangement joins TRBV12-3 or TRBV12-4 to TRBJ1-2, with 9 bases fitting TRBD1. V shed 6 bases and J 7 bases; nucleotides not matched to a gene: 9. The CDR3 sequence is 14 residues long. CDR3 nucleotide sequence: TGTGCCAGCAGCCAATTGACAGGGGGGACTGGCTACACCTTC. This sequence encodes CASSQLTGGTGYTF.

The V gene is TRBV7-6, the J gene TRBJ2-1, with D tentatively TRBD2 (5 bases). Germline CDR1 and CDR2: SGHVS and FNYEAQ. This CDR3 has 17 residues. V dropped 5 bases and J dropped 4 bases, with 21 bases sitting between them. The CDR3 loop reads CASSMDGPGVGYNEQFF. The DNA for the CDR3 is TGTGCCAGCAGCATGGACGGTCCCGGGGTGGGTTACAATGAGCAGTTCTTC.

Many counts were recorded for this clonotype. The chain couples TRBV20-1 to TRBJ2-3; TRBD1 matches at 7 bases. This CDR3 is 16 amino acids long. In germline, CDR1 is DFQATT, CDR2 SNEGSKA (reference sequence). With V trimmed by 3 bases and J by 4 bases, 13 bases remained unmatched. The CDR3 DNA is TGCAGTGCTAGTTCCCAATGGGGGACAGCCTCAGATACGCAGTATTTT. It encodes CSASSQWGTASDTQYF.

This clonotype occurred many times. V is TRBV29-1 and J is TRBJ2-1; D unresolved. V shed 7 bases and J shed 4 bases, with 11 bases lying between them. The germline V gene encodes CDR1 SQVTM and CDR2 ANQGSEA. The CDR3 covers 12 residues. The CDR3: CSGVRQYNEQFF. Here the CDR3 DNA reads TGCAGCGGGGTGAGGCAGTACAATGAGCAGTTCTTC.

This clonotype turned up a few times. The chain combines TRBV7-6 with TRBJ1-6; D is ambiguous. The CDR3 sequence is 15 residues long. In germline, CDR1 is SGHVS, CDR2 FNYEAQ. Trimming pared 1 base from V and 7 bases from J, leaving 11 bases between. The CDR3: CASSLDGRGNSPLHF. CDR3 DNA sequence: TGTGCCAGCAGCTTAGATGGGCGTGGGAATTCACCCCTCCACTTT.

DNA for the CDR3: TGTGCCAGCAGTTATCGAGCGGGAGGCTACGAGCAGTACTTC. Its translation is CASSYRAGGYEQYF. The chain couples TRBV27 to TRBJ2-7; 9 positions match TRBD2. V gave up 4 bases and J gave up 3 bases; unmatched junction bases: 4. The CDR3 is 14 residues long. Germline CDR1 and CDR2: MNHEY and SMNVEV (reference sequence).

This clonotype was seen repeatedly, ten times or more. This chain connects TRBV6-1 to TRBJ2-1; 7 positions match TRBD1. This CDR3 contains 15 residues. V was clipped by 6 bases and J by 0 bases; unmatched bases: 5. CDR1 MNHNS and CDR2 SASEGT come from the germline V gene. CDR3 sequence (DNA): TGTGCCAGCAGCACGACAGGGAGCTCCTACAATGAGCAGTTCTTC. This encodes CASSTTGSSYNEQFF.

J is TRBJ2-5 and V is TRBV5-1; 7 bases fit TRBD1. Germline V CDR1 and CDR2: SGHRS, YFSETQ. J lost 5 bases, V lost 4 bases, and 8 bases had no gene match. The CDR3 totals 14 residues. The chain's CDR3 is CASSHRDSLETQYF. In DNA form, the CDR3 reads TGCGCCAGCAGCCACCGGGACAGCCTGGAGACCCAGTACTTC.

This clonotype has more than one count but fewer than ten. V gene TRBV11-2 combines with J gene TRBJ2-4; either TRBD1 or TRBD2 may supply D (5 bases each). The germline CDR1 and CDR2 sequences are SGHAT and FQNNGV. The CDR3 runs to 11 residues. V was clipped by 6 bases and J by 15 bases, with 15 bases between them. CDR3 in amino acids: CASSTPGRTYF. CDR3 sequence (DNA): TGTGCCAGCAGTACCCCGGGACGGACGTACTTC.

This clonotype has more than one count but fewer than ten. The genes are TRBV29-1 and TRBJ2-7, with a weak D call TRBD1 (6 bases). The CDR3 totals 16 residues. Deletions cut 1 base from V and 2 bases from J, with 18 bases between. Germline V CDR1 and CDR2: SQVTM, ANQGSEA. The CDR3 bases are TGCAGCGTTGAAGTCCGGTCAGGGGCCCGTCCCTACGAGCAGTACTTC. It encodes CSVEVRSGARPYEQYF.

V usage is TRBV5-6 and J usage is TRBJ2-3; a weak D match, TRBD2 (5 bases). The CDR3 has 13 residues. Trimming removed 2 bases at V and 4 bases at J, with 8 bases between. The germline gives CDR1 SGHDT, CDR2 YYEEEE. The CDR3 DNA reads TGTGCCAGCAGCTTAAGGGAGTCAGATACGCAGTATTTT. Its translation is CASSLRESDTQYF. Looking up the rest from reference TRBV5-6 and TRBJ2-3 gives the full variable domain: DAGVTQSPTHLIKTRGQQVTLRCSPKSGHDTVSWYQQALGQGPQFIFQYYEEEERQRGNFPDRFSGHQFPNYSSELNVNALLLGDSALYLCASSLRESDTQYFGPGTRLTVL.

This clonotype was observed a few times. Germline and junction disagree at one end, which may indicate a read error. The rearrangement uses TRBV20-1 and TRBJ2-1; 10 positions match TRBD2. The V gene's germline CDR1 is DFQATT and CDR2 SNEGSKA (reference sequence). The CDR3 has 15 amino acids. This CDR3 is CSARDSGRTYDEQFF. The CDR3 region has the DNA TGCAGTGCTAGAGATAGCGGGAGGACCTACGATGAGCAGTTCTTC.

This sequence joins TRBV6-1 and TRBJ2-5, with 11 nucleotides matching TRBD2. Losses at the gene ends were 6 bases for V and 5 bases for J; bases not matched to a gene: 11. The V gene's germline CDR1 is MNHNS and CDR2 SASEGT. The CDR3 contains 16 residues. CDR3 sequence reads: CASRAGLAGLGETQYF. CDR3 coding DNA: TGTGCCAGCAGGGCAGGACTAGCGGGCTTGGGGGAGACCCAGTACTTC.

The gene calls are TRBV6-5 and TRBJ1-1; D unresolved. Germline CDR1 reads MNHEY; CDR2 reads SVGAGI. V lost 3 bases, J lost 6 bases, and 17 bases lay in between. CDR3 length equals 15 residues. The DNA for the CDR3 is TGTGCCAGCAGTTATTTATCGGGCCTGTGGGCTGAAGCTTTCTTT. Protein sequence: CASSYLSGLWAEAFF.

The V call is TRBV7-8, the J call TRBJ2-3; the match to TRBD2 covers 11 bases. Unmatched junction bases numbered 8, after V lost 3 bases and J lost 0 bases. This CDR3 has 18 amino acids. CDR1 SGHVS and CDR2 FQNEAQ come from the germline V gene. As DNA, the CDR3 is TGTGCCAGCAGCTTCGGTCTAGCGGGGGGTCATAGCACAGATACGCAGTATTTT. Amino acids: CASSFGLAGGHSTDTQYF. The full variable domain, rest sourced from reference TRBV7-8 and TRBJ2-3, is GAGVSQSPRYKVAKRGQDVALRCDPISGHVSLFWYQQALGQGPEFLTYFQNEAQLDKSGLPSDRFFAERPEGSVSTLKIQRTQQEDSAVYLCASSFGLAGGHSTDTQYFGPGTRLTVL.

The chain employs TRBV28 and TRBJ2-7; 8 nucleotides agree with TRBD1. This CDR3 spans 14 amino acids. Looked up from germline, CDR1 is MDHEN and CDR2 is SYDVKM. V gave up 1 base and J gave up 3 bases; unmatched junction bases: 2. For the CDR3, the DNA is TGTGCCAGCAGTTTATCAGGGGGCAACTACGAGCAGTACTTC. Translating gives CASSLSGGNYEQYF.

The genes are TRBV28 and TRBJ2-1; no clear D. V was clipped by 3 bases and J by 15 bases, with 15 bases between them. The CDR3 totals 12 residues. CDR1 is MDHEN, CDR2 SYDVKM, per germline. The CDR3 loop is CASSFSLGPRFF. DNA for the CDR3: TGTGCCAGCAGTTTTAGTCTAGGCCCTCGGTTCTTC.